This is a list of T cell receptor beta chains from one sample in a study of shared clonotypes between healthy human individuals. Profiled with immunoSEQ multiplex PCR; TCRdb holds only in-frame clones, not every one. The sample lists some 2,500,000 clones, around 92% occurring once. Sequencing was done on a sample of naive CD4+ T cells from PBMCs. The receptors shown here come from a young man in good health. Some clones in this sample may be carry-over from other donors' samples. CDR3s include the opening cysteine and the closing phenylalanine or tryptophan. The D gene is left open where the match is weak. Not every row has a clone size; where given, it reads once, few, many or a size class.

J | V | size | D | CDR3 | DNA
TRBJ2-1 | TRBV30 | - | - | CAWSVVWGSDNEQFF | TGTGCCTGGAGTGTGGTGTGGGGGAGCGACAATGAGCAGTTCTTC
TRBJ2-1 | TRBV15 | - | TRBD2 | CATSRGSGTTQFF | TGTGCCACCAGCAGGGGAAGCGGGACTACCCAGTTCTTC
TRBJ2-1 | TRBV30 | - | - | CAWSPGADLYNEQFF | TGTGCCTGGAGCCCCGGGGCGGACCTCTACAATGAGCAGTTCTTC
TRBJ2-1 | TRBV9 | once | - | CASSVVQGEQFF | TGTGCCAGCAGCGTAGTACAGGGCGAGCAGTTCTTC
TRBJ2-2 | TRBV6-1 | - | TRBD1 | CASSDRQGNTGELFF | TGTGCCAGCAGTGACCGACAGGGGAACACCGGGGAGCTGTTTTTT
TRBJ1-5 | TRBV6-6 | - | - | CASSRTESNQPQHF | TGTGCCAGCAGCCGGACAGAAAGCAATCAGCCCCAGCATTTT
TRBJ1-2 | TRBV29-1 | - | TRBD1 | CSVDDRGVNYGYTF | TGCAGCGTTGACGACAGGGGGGTTAACTATGGCTACACCTTC
TRBJ2-5 | TRBV7-2 | - | - | CASSQTGGRETQYF | TGTGCCAGCAGTCAGACCGGGGGCAGAGAGACCCAGTACTTC
TRBJ2-1 | TRBV28 | - | - | CASSSRFRQNHEQFF | TGTGCCAGCAGCTCCCGATTTCGACAGAACCATGAGCAGTTCTTC
TRBJ2-1 | TRBV6-1 | - | - | CASSEEGSLAVF | TGTGCCAGCAGTGAAGAAGGAAGTTTAGCGGTCTTC
TRBJ1-1 | TRBV7-8 | - | - | CASSLGLGPNTEAFF | TGTGCCAGCAGCTTAGGTTTGGGACCGAACACTGAAGCTTTCTTT
TRBJ2-3 | TRBV18 | - | - | CASSRQDSSTDTQYF | TGTGCCAGCTCTCGACAGGATTCCAGCACAGATACGCAGTATTTT
TRBJ2-7 | TRBV6-6 | - | - | CASSPQGFPTYEQYF | TGTGCCAGCAGTCCTCAGGGGTTCCCAACCTACGAGCAGTACTTC
TRBJ2-2 | TRBV7-9 | - | - | CASSLWSSHTGELFF | TGTGCCAGCAGCCTTTGGAGTTCGCACACCGGGGAGCTGTTTTTT
TRBJ2-6 | TRBV5-3 | - | - | CARSLGQDKAGANVLTF | TGTGCCAGAAGCTTGGGACAGGACAAGGCTGGGGCCAACGTCCTGACTTTC
TRBJ2-7 | TRBV5-1 | - | - | CASSSSGPLYEQYF | TGCGCCAGCAGCTCGTCCGGGCCCCTCTACGAGCAGTACTTC
TRBJ2-7 | TRBV5-4 | - | TRBD2 | CASTSRGGGYEQYF | TGTGCCAGCACCTCCCGGGGGGGAGGTTACGAGCAGTACTTC
TRBJ2-7 | TRBV2 | - | TRBD1 | CASQDRGPLSEQYF | TGTGCCAGCCAGGACAGGGGGCCTTTGAGCGAGCAGTACTTC
TRBJ1-2 | TRBV29-1 | - | - | CSVEDRQVGGGYTF | TGCAGCGTTGAAGATCGGCAGGTGGGGGGAGGCTACACCTTC
TRBJ1-1 | TRBV9 | few | - | CASKGGGNTEAFF | TGTGCCAGCAAGGGAGGGGGGAACACTGAAGCTTTCTTT
TRBJ2-3 | TRBV5-4 | - | TRBD1 | CASSPRQGESTDTQYF | TGTGCCAGCAGCCCGAGACAGGGGGAGAGCACAGATACGCAGTATTTT
TRBJ2-3 | TRBV19 | - | - | CASSIIGGSGTDTQYF | TGTGCCAGTAGTATCATAGGAGGTTCTGGCACAGATACGCAGTATTTT
TRBJ1-5 | TRBV19 | once | - | CASSTDLWRPSNQPQHF | TGTGCCAGTAGTACCGACCTGTGGAGGCCTAGCAATCAGCCCCAGCATTTT
TRBJ1-2 | TRBV6-4 | once | - | CASSPTGTGGGYTF | TGTGCCAGCAGTCCGACAGGAACTGGAGGGGGCTACACCTTC
TRBJ2-2 | TRBV20-1 | - | - | CSARDTGELFF | TGCAGTGCTAGGGACACCGGGGAGCTGTTTTTT
TRBJ2-7 | TRBV15 | - | TRBD1 | CATSRDSTYEQYF | TGTGCCACCAGTAGGGACAGCACCTACGAGCAGTACTTC
TRBJ1-2 | TRBV2 | - | - | CASSENRADGYTF | TGTGCCAGCAGTGAAAACAGGGCGGATGGCTACACCTTC
TRBJ2-2 | TRBV7-7 | - | - | CASSRIELEGTGELFF | TGTGCCAGCAGCCGAATAGAGTTGGAGGGCACCGGGGAGCTGTTTTTT
TRBJ2-5 | TRBV11-2 | - | - | CASSLGQNGEQYF | TGTGCCAGCAGCTTAGGACAGAACGGAGAGCAGTACTTC
TRBJ2-5 | TRBV7-9 | - | - | CASYPGGGTETQYF | TGTGCCAGCTACCCGGGGGGCGGCACAGAGACCCAGTACTTC
TRBJ2-7 | TRBV7-8 | - | - | CASSLANAKSSYEQYF | TGTGCCAGCAGCTTAGCGAACGCTAAGAGCTCCTACGAGCAGTACTTC
TRBJ1-3 | TRBV6-1 | - | - | CASSLGQVENTIYF | TGTGCCAGCAGTCTGGGGCAGGTTGAAAACACCATATATTTT
TRBJ1-5 | TRBV27 | few | - | CASSLFSNQPQHF | TGTGCCAGCAGTTTATTTAGCAATCAGCCCCAGCATTTT
TRBJ2-1 | TRBV11-1 | - | TRBD2 | CASSVAGDRNEQFF | TGTGCCAGCAGCGTAGCGGGAGATCGGAATGAGCAGTTCTTC
TRBJ2-3 | TRBV4-1 | - | - | CASSQGWGGAQYF | TGCGCCAGCAGCCAGGGTTGGGGCGGGGCGCAGTATTTT
TRBJ2-7 | TRBV4-1 | - | TRBD1 | CASSLKGTGSHEQYF | TGCGCCAGCAGCCTGAAAGGGACAGGGTCCCACGAGCAGTACTTC
TRBJ2-1 | TRBV7-2 | - | TRBD2 | CASSLVGTSGQYNEQFF | TGTGCCAGCAGCTTAGTGGGGACTAGCGGGCAATACAATGAGCAGTTCTTC
TRBJ2-5 | TRBV6-4 | - | TRBD1 | CASSGTGVSVGETQYF | TGTGCCAGCAGCGGGACAGGGGTATCGGTCGGGGAGACCCAGTACTTC
TRBJ2-1 | TRBV18 | - | - | CASSSSGSREQFF | TGTGCCAGCTCCTCTTCGGGGAGTCGGGAGCAGTTCTTC
TRBJ2-5 | TRBV7-2 | - | - | CASSSRVGETQYF | TGTGCCAGCAGCTCCAGGGTGGGAGAGACCCAGTACTTC
TRBJ2-2 | TRBV5-1 | once | - | CASSLSLNTGELFF | TGCGCCAGCAGCTTGTCCCTGAACACCGGGGAGCTGTTTTTT
TRBJ2-7 | TRBV29-1 | - | TRBD2 | CSVGGSRETYEQYF | TGCAGCGTTGGCGGCTCGCGGGAGACCTACGAGCAGTACTTC
TRBJ2-5 | TRBV11-2 | once | - | CASSLQNAQETQYF | TGTGCCAGCAGCTTGCAGAATGCACAAGAGACCCAGTACTTC
TRBJ1-2 | TRBV2 | - | - | CASSGDGGRYGYTF | TGTGCCAGCAGTGGGGATGGGGGAAGGTACGGCTACACCTTC
TRBJ2-6 | TRBV5-1 | - | TRBD1 | CASDRDRAGANVLTF | TGCGCCAGCGACCGGGACAGGGCAGGGGCCAACGTCCTGACTTTC
TRBJ2-3 | TRBV7-9 | - | - | CASSSRDRRGTDTQYF | TGTGCCAGCAGCTCCCGGGACCGGCGTGGCACAGATACGCAGTATTTT